The clone carrying this T cell receptor (beta chain) was counted between two and nine times. The data were produced by immunoSEQ multiplex PCR, yet TCRdb's version contains in-frame clones alone and is incomplete. The sample shows about 690,000 clones, 90% of them seen only once. These data are taken from a study of shared clonotypes between healthy human individuals. V was cut by 0 bases and J by 3 bases, with 8 bases left in between. Per the germline V gene, CDR1 is GTSNPN and CDR2 is SVGIG (reference sequence). This CDR3 has 13 residues. The chain has TRBV30 and TRBJ1-1, with D possibly matching TRBD1 (5 bases). The sequence derives from a man between 18 and 29 years old in good health. Some clones in this sample may be carry-over from other donors' samples. Sequencing was performed on memory CD8+ T cells from PBMCs. Subset indicated: CD45RO+ cells pooled with CCR7-negative TemRA cells. Here the CDR3 reads CAWSVDSHTEAFF. In nucleotides, the CDR3 is TGTGCCTGGAGTGTTGACAGCCACACTGAAGCTTTCTTT.